These T cell receptor beta chains were read from a single sample in a study of blood T cell repertoires in COVID-19. Produced via immunoSEQ multiplex PCR; TCRdb's table is partial and in-frame only. Found here are tens of thousands of clones, 87% of them singletons; the top ten hold under 9.5%. The sample taken for sequencing was peripheral blood. The receptors shown here come from a man aged 50 or older with active COVID-19. The CDR3 runs from the conserved cysteine through the conserved F or W. The D gene is left open where the match is weak. A clone size is listed for some rows: how often the clone was seen (once, few, many), or a class if it is expanded.

TRBJ2-7,TRBV5-1,-,12,-,TGCGCCAGCAGCTGGCAGGGCGACGAGCAGTACTTC,CASSWQGDEQYF
TRBJ1-6,TRBV5-4,-,16,-,TGTGCCAGCAGCCTGATGGGGGCGAGCTATAATTCACCCCTCCACTTT,CASSLMGASYNSPLHF
TRBJ2-1,TRBV27,-,14,-,TGTGCCAGCATTGGCACTAGCCGATACAATGAGCAGTTCTTC,CASIGTSRYNEQFF
TRBJ2-2,TRBV7-2,TRBD1,16,-,TGTGCCAGCAGCTCACAGGGGGCGCTGGGCACCGGGGAGCTGTTTTTT,CASSSQGALGTGELFF
TRBJ2-1,TRBV5-1,TRBD2,16,-,TGCGCCAGCAGCCTGGGGGCTAGCGGGGGGGACAATGAGCAGTTCTTC,CASSLGASGGDNEQFF
TRBJ2-5,TRBV2,-,15,-,TGTGCCAGCAGGAGGAGGGCTCTTGAGGGAGAGACCCAGTACTTC,CASRRRALEGETQYF
TRBJ2-3,TRBV5-1,TRBD2,16,-,TGCGCCAGCAGCTTGACTAGCGGGGTGGCTACAGATACGCAGTATTTT,CASSLTSGVATDTQYF
TRBJ2-1,TRBV7-3,-,13,-,TGTGCCAGCAGCTTCAGGCGAAACAATGAGCAGTTCTTC,CASSFRRNNEQFF
TRBJ1-1,TRBV20-1,TRBD1,11,-,TGCAGCGGAACAGGGGTCACTGAAGCTTTCTTT,CSGTGVTEAFF
TRBJ2-7,TRBV7-2,-,15,-,TGTGCCAGCAGGCTCGGCCCCGCGGTCCCCTACGAGCAGTACTTC,CASRLGPAVPYEQYF
TRBJ1-2,TRBV28,-,13,-,TGTGCCAGCAGTTTGGGGGGGCGGTATGGCTACACCTTC,CASSLGGRYGYTF
TRBJ2-5,TRBV27,TRBD2,19,-,TGTGCCAGCAGTTTAAGGCCCGGGACTAGCGGGGGGCCGCGGGAGACCCAGTACTTC,CASSLRPGTSGGPRETQYF
TRBJ2-5,TRBV5-6,TRBD1,14,-,TGTGCCAGCAGCTTCGGGACAGACCAAGAGACCCAGTACTTC,CASSFGTDQETQYF
TRBJ2-7,TRBV28,TRBD1,14,-,TGTGCCAGCAGTTACCCAGGGGGTAACTACGAGCAGTACTTC,CASSYPGGNYEQYF
TRBJ1-6,TRBV21-1,-,15,many,TGTGCCAGCAGGGGAGGACAGGGGGCACGATCACCCCTCCACTTT,CASRGGQGARSPLHF
TRBJ2-5,TRBV7-9,TRBD1,13,-,TGTGCCAGCAGGGGACAGGGGCAAGAGACCCAGTACTTC,CASRGQGQETQYF
TRBJ2-1,TRBV6-5,-,13,-,TGTGCCAGCAGTTACTCGGGACACCGGGAGCAGTTCTTC,CASSYSGHREQFF
TRBJ2-1,TRBV6-6,-,12,-,TGTGCCAGCAGTGCAGTCCGGGACTTTCCCCTCTTC,CASSAVRDFPLF
TRBJ2-7,TRBV4-2,-,14,-,TGTGCCAGCAGCCAAGATCGAGGCGGCTACGAGCAGTACTTC,CASSQDRGGYEQYF
TRBJ2-1,TRBV5-4,-,15,-,TGTGCCAGCAGCTTGGACAGGAACTCCTACAATGAGCAGTTCTTC,CASSLDRNSYNEQFF
TRBJ1-2,TRBV21-1,-,13,-,TGTGCCAGCAGACCGGGACAGCCCTATGGCTACACCTTC,CASRPGQPYGYTF
TRBJ2-7,TRBV5-6,TRBD2,15,-,TGTGCCAGCAGCTGGGGGGGTCACGGATGGTACGAGCAGTACTTC,CASSWGGHGWYEQYF
TRBJ2-2,TRBV5-5,-,15,-,TGTGCCAGCAGCTTCCTTCCAGGGGACACCGGGGAGCTGTTTTTT,CASSFLPGDTGELFF
TRBJ2-5,TRBV7-2,-,13,-,TGTGCCAGCAGCTCAGATAACGGGGTTAACCAGTACTTC,CASSSDNGVNQYF